The clone carrying this TCR beta chain came up a few times. Its antigen is not identified. The data belong to a study of T cell repertoires in cytomegalovirus infection. Background on the study: Used in the study were CMV epitopes, some recently identified and HLA-C-restricted, others well-studied and HLA-B-restricted. Public signatures in TCR beta pointed to CMV infection and matching HLA type.

Study findings and constraints: It was HLA-C-restricted CMV-specific TCR beta clonotypes that dominated the response ex vivo. Summed frequency of shared TCR beta families picked out CMV carriers who also had the relevant HLA.

Via MiXCR, TCRdb re-called the reads, giving one row per CDR3 protein. The top ten hold 93% of the sample, which has under 90,000 distinct CDR3 sequences, around 49% seen once. Trimming shortened V by 2 bases and J by 4 bases, and 17 bases separated the two germline ends. Per the germline V gene, CDR1 is SGHTA and CDR2 is FQGTGA. This CDR3 spans 17 amino acids. The source of this sequence is a human donor in good health (CMV status not recorded). Some clones in this sample may be carry-over from other donors' samples. V is TRBV7-3 and J is TRBJ2-2; D is uncertain. The material was CD8+ T cells from cultured PBMCs, obtained from culture after CMV antigen stimulation. As DNA, the CDR3 is TGTGCCAGCAGCTTACGGTTAGGCGGTTTGGGCACCGGGGAGCTGTTTTTT. Translation: CASSLRLGGLGTGELFF. Together with reference TRBV7-3 and TRBJ2-2, the CDR3 gives the full variable domain: GAGVSQTPSNKVTEKGKYVELRCDPISGHTALYWYRQSLGQGPEFLIYFQGTGAADDSGLPNDRFFAVRPEGSVSTLKIQRTERGDSAVYLCASSLRLGGLGTGELFFGEGSRLTVL.